These 17 T cell receptor beta chains originate from one sample sequenced in a study of tumor-infiltrating lymphocytes in primary liver carcinoma. A constant-region primer served to make TCR beta cDNA from around 540 ng total RNA. Libraries covering TCR beta were generated through three nested multiplex PCR rounds (using a slightly modified ARM-PCR). The first two PCR rounds used TRBV1-TRBV30 primers with a Cbeta primer, roughly 10 cycles each. TCRdb analysed the multiplex PCR reads with MiXCR anew, one entry per CDR3 protein. Of 150,000 to 200,000 distinct CDR3 sequences in the sample, around four fifths are singletons; the top ten hold around 18%. Taking roughly 20-34 mg of unsorted bulk tissue, the authors co-extracted RNA and DNA. Sequencing was carried out using tumor tissue from primary liver carcinoma. These receptors were taken from a man in his forties with primary liver carcinoma and hepatitis B virus infection.

In the case of this clonotype: Its ends do not fully match the called genes, so a read error is possible. This chain links TRBV10-3 with TRBJ2-1; 12 bases fit TRBD2. This CDR3 has 14 residues. Germline V gene data show CDR1 as ENHRY and CDR2 as SYGVKD. The CDR3 loop is CVIRWTSGDNEQFF. For the CDR3, the DNA is TGTGTCATCAGATGGACTAGCGGGGACAATGAGCAATTCTTC.

A remark on this clonotype: A read error is likely, as this CDR3 ends without the conserved phenylalanine or tryptophan. This chain connects TRBV24-1 to TRBJ2-2; D not certain. Looked up from germline, CDR1 is KGHDR and CDR2 is SFDVKD. This CDR3 is built from 14 residues. The CDR3: CATNDLMDTGELFY. The CDR3 coding sequence is TGTGCCACCAATGATTTGATGGACACCGGGGAGCTGTTTTAT.

A remark on this clonotype: This CDR3 is missing its conserved last phenylalanine or tryptophan, likely due to a read error. The chain employs TRBV4-1 and TRBJ2-5; D perhaps matches TRBD1 (6 bases). This CDR3 spans 15 amino acids. Per the germline V gene, CDR1 is MGHRA and CDR2 is YSYEKL. The germline V and J ends were trimmed by 1 base and 1 base, with 10 bases remaining between them. This CDR3 is CASSQVWTAQETQYI. The CDR3 DNA follows: TGCGCCAGCAGCCAAGTATGGACAGCCCAAGAGACCCAGTACATA.

This clonotype was seen a few times. The chain combines TRBV18 with TRBJ2-7; 10 bases are a match to TRBD2. The length of the CDR3 is 16 residues. From germline, CDR1 is KGHSH and CDR2 LQKENI. V gave up 2 bases and J gave up 6 bases; unmatched junction bases: 10. The CDR3 protein is CASSPVTSGEAREQYF. As DNA, the CDR3 is TGTGCCAGCTCACCAGTCACTAGCGGGGAGGCTCGCGAGCAGTACTTC. The full variable domain, with the rest looked up from reference TRBV18 and TRBJ2-7, is NAGVMQNPRHLVRRRGQEARLRCSPMKGHSHVYWYRQLPEEGLKFMVYLQKENIIDESGMPKERFSAEFPKEGPSILRIQQVVRGDSAAYFCASSPVTSGEAREQYFGPGTRLTVT.

A word on this clonotype: One end of the junction varies from germline; a read error may be responsible. This chain links TRBV4-2 with TRBJ2-1, with 8 bases aligning to TRBD2. The length of the CDR3 is 15 residues. Germline V gene lookup returns CDR1 LGHNA and CDR2 YNFKEQ. The CDR3 DNA follows: TGTGCAAGCAGCCAAGGACAGCAGCGGGAGTACGGGCAGTTCTTC. The encoded protein is CASSQGQQREYGQFF.

Notes on this clonotype: One end of the junction fails to match germline, which may point to a read error. This sequence joins TRBV11-2 and TRBJ1-6; a possible D gene is TRBD1 (5 bases). CDR3 size: 14 residues. Germline V CDR1 and CDR2: SGHAT, FQNNGV. This CDR3 is CASRGGRVNSPFHF. Here the CDR3 DNA reads TGTGCCAGCAGGGGGGGTCGGGTTAATTCACCCTTCCACTTT.

On this clonotype: One end of the junction varies from germline; a read error may be responsible. V gene TRBV29-1 combines with J gene TRBJ2-5, with D perhaps TRBD1 or TRBD2 (5 bases each). Germline V CDR1 and CDR2: SQVTM, ANQGSEA. This CDR3 is built from 11 residues. CDR3 nucleotide sequence: TGCGGGGGAAATACAGAGGGGACCCAGTATTTC. It yields the protein CGGNTEGTQYF.

On this clonotype: Mismatch with germline at one junction end may stem from a read error. Written as DNA, the CDR3 is TGTAGCATTGCGGGGAGTGTAGGGCGAACCGGGGAGCTGTTTTTT. This gives the protein CSIAGSVGRTGELFF. The chain uses TRBV29-1 and TRBJ2-2; D is possibly TRBD2 (6 bases). Germline V gives CDR1 SQVTM, CDR2 ANQGSEA. The length of the CDR3 is 15 residues.

With regard to this clonotype: Germline and junction disagree at one end, which may indicate a read error. The chain uses TRBV29-1 and TRBJ2-1; the D is unclear. From germline, CDR1 is SQVTM and CDR2 ANQGSEA. CDR3 length: 14 residues. CDR3 bases: TGCACCGTTGTATCACAGTCGAGTTACAATGAGCAGTTCTTC. It encodes CTVVSQSSYNEQFF.

Remarks on this clonotype: The junction departs from the called germline gene at one end, perhaps through a read error. This chain joins TRBV4-2 and TRBJ2-1; 10 positions agree with TRBD1. CDR1 LGHNA and CDR2 YNFKEQ come from the germline V gene. The CDR3 runs 16 residues. DNA for the CDR3: TGTGCCAGCAGCCACGCCGGGGGACAGGGGAATGATGAGCAGTTATTC. Translating gives CASSHAGGQGNDEQLF.

In the case of this clonotype: The junction differs from germline at one of its ends, possibly a read error. V usage is TRBV11-2 and J usage is TRBJ2-7; 7 bases map to TRBD2. The CDR3 contains 20 residues. In germline, CDR1 is SGHAT, CDR2 FQNNGV. The CDR3 nucleotides are TGTGCCAACAGCTTGAGGGAGGGGAGGAATAGCGGGCTCAGTTCCTACGAGCAGTATTTC. Translated, it gives CANSLREGRNSGLSSYEQYF.

Regarding this clonotype: Likely a read error: the CDR3 ends without its conserved phenylalanine or tryptophan. The V gene is TRBV11-2, the J gene TRBJ2-5, with a possible D match to TRBD1 (6 bases). Germline CDR1 reads SGHAT; CDR2 reads FQNNGV. The CDR3 is 14 residues long. Here the CDR3 reads CTSSLYRDRETQYL. The CDR3 region has the DNA TGTACCAGCAGCTTATACAGGGATAGGGAGACCCAGTACTTA.

The chain is built from TRBV12-3 or TRBV12-4 and TRBJ1-1; tentatively, D is TRBD1 (6 bases). The V and J ends lost 5 bases and 10 bases respectively, with 20 bases between them. The CDR3 is 14 amino acids. In DNA form, the CDR3 reads TGTGCCAGCAGTAGACGTCGGGGGCCGGTTGTAGCTTTCTTT. Protein product: CASSRRRGPVVAFF.

About this clonotype: A much larger clone differs from this one at a single base, so this may be a read error. This chain uses TRBV6-4 with TRBJ2-3, with TRBD1 matching over 9 bases. The CDR3 contains 15 residues. The ends lost 6 bases at V and 2 bases at J; junction bases unmatched: 6. The V gene's germline CDR1 is MRHNA and CDR2 SNTAGT. The CDR3 spells CASSLTGGDTDTQYF. The CDR3 DNA reads TGTGCCAGCAGCCTGACAGGGGGTGACACAGATACGCAGTATTTT.

J is TRBJ2-7 and V is TRBV11-2; D possibly uses TRBD1 or TRBD2 (6 bases each). The germline V gene has CDR1 SGHAT and CDR2 FQNNGV. The germline V and J ends were trimmed by 7 bases and 9 bases, with 16 bases remaining between them. This CDR3 region has 12 residues. CDR3 bases: TGTGCCAGCACTCCCGGGGGCTACAGGCAGTACTTC. Its protein product is CASTPGGYRQYF. Together with reference TRBV11-2 and TRBJ2-7, the CDR3 gives the full variable domain: EAGVAQSPRYKIIEKRQSVAFWCNPISGHATLYWYQQILGQGPKLLIQFQNNGVVDDSQLPKDRFSAERLKGVDSTLKIQPAKLEDSAVYLCASTPGGYRQYFGPGTRLTVT.

As for this clonotype: At one end, the junction sequence differs from germline, possibly due to a read error. This chain connects TRBV28 to TRBJ2-5; maybe TRBD2 (5 bases). The CDR3 totals 15 residues. CDR1 is MDHEN, CDR2 SYDVKM, per germline. This CDR3 reads CAGSSPKVGGGTQYF. Written as DNA, the CDR3 is TGTGCCGGCAGCTCCCCAAAGGTGGGCGGAGGGACCCAGTACTTC.

Concerning this clonotype: The junction departs from germline at one end; a sequencing error may be responsible. This sequence joins TRBV29-1 and TRBJ2-7, with 7 bases lining up with TRBD1. Germline CDR1 is SQVTM and CDR2 is ANQGSEA. This CDR3 spans 12 amino acids. The CDR3 reads CSAGRQGNEHYF. CDR3 nucleotide sequence: TGCAGCGCCGGACGACAGGGTAACGAGCACTATTTC.